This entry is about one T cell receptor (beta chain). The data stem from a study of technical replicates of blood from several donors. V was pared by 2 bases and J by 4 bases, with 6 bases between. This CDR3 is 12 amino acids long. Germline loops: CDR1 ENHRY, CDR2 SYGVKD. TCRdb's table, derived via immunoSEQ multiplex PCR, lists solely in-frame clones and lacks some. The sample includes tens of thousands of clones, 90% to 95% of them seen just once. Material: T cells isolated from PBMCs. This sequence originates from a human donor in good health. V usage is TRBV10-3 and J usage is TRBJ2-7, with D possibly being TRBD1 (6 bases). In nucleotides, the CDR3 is TGTGCCATCAGTGAGGACAGGTACGAGCAGTACTTC. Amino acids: CAISEDRYEQYF.